The 29 T cell receptor beta chains below all came from one sample that was sequenced in a study of T cells in Graves' hyperthyroidism and ophthalmopathy. TCR beta CDR3 sequences were amplified from RNA transcripts. The HTBI primer set served for first-round RT-PCR of the TCR CDR3. TCRdb re-analysed the multiplex PCR reads in MiXCR, keeping a single row per CDR3 protein. This table holds 300,000 to 450,000 distinct CDR3 sequences, roughly 13% found once. The source material was blood. The source of these receptors is a woman aged 18-30 years with Graves' hyperthyroidism.

This clonotype has at least ten counts. This chain uses TRBV20-1 with TRBJ2-1; perhaps TRBD1 as D (6 bases). Trimming removed 0 bases from V and 8 bases from J, with 20 bases in between. The CDR3 totals 16 residues. Germline CDR1 DFQATT, CDR2 SNEGSKA (reference sequence). CDR3 nucleotide sequence: TGCAGTGCTAGAGATCTTCAGGGGATATTACTCGATGAGCAGTTCTTC. Residues: CSARDLQGILLDEQFF.

There are many counts of this clonotype. The rearrangement uses TRBV20-1 and TRBJ1-2; D is perhaps TRBD1 (5 bases). There are 13 residues in the CDR3. Germline lookup yields CDR1 DFQATT and CDR2 SNEGSKA (reference sequence). V dropped 6 bases and J dropped 3 bases, with 14 bases sitting between them. The CDR3 loop reads CSALGRTDYGYTF. The CDR3 region has the DNA TGCAGTGCCCTGGGACGGACGGACTATGGCTACACCTTC.

This clonotype was seen at least ten times. The J gene is TRBJ1-1, the V gene TRBV3-1, with no clear D. The germline V gene has CDR1 LGHDT and CDR2 YNNKEL (reference sequence). The V end lost 0 bases, the J end lost 3 bases, and 11 bases lay between the germline ends. CDR3 length equals 15 residues. The CDR3 coding sequence is TGTGCCAGCAGCCAAGATAGCGGGTTTGACACTGAAGCTTTCTTT. Encoded protein: CASSQDSGFDTEAFF. Using reference TRBV3-1 and TRBJ1-1 for the parts outside the CDR3, the full variable domain is DTAVSQTPKYLVTQMGNDKSIKCEQNLGHDTMYWYKQDSKKFLKIMFSYNNKELIINETVPNRFSPKSPDKAHLNLHINSLELGDSAVYFCASSQDSGFDTEAFFGQGTRLTVV.

At least ten counts were recorded for this clonotype. The J gene is TRBJ2-2, the V gene TRBV6-1; D may be TRBD1 (6 bases). From germline, CDR1 is MNHNS and CDR2 SASEGT. There are 16 residues in the CDR3. Trimming cost V 7 bases and J 7 bases, with 22 bases left between them. The CDR3 loop reads CASNADFRGRGGELFF. The CDR3 bases are TGTGCCAGCAACGCCGATTTCAGGGGCCGGGGCGGGGAGCTGTTTTTT.

This clonotype was recorded at least ten times. The J gene is TRBJ1-3, the V gene TRBV6-2 or TRBV6-3; TRBD1 might be the D (6 bases). Germline V gives CDR1 MNHEY, CDR2 SVGEGT. Trimming took 4 bases from V and 7 from J, leaving 20 bases between them. This CDR3 region has 16 residues. The CDR3, as DNA: TGTGCCAGCAGTTCGTTACCGGACAGCGGGAAGAACACCATATATTTT. It encodes CASSSLPDSGKNTIYF.

In this sample, this clonotype turned up many times. The genes are TRBV11-1 and TRBJ2-1; TRBD1 is a possible D gene (5 bases). The CDR3 contains 15 residues. Germline loops: CDR1 SGHAT, CDR2 FQDESV (reference sequence). Trimming removed 7 bases from V and 5 bases from J, with 18 bases in between. In DNA form, the CDR3 reads TGTGCCAGCACCCCGTGGCCAAGGGGCAACAATGAGCAGTTCTTC. The encoded protein is CASTPWPRGNNEQFF.

The rearrangement joins TRBV7-3 to TRBJ2-2, with a weak D call TRBD1 (6 bases). The CDR3 runs 15 residues. V was clipped by 3 bases and J by 2 bases, with 10 bases between them. Germline V gives CDR1 SGHTA, CDR2 FQGTGA. This CDR3 is CASSFQGHNTGELFF. CDR3 nucleotides: TGTGCCAGCAGCTTCCAGGGACACAACACCGGGGAGCTGTTTTTT.

This clonotype was seen a handful of times. V gene TRBV10-3 combines with J gene TRBJ1-6; 8 bases fit TRBD1. The V gene's germline CDR1 is ENHRY and CDR2 SYGVKD. The CDR3 runs to 14 residues. V was pared by 6 bases and J by 7 bases, with 5 bases of the junction left unmatched. CDR3: CAIRNRGENSPLHF. CDR3 DNA sequence: TGTGCCATCAGAAACAGGGGGGAGAATTCACCCCTCCACTTT.

This clonotype occurred many times. The chain is built from TRBV9 and TRBJ1-1, with a tentative D call TRBD1 (6 bases). Deletions cut 4 bases from V and 1 base from J, with 11 bases between. The CDR3 sequence is 14 residues long. Germline V gene lookup returns CDR1 SGDLS and CDR2 YYNGEE. The DNA of the CDR3 is TGTGCCAGCAGCTTGGGACACTGGAACACTGAAGCTTTCTTT. Protein: CASSLGHWNTEAFF.

This clonotype was counted many times. This chain joins TRBV3-1 and TRBJ2-2; 8 bases agree with TRBD2. The V and J ends lost 4 bases and 7 bases, in that order; junction bases with no gene match: 11. Germline V gene data show CDR1 as LGHDT and CDR2 as YNNKEL (reference sequence). This CDR3 is built from 16 residues. CDR3: CASSPQGGAGDGELFF. In DNA, the CDR3 is TGTGCCAGCAGCCCCCAGGGAGGAGCGGGAGACGGGGAGCTGTTTTTT.

This clonotype was observed a few times. V is TRBV9 and J is TRBJ2-3; 9 nucleotides match TRBD1. Looked up from germline, CDR1 is SGDLS and CDR2 is YYNGEE. V trimming: 2 bases; J trimming: 5 bases; junction bases outside the gene matches: 6. The CDR3 extends over 15 amino acids. DNA of the CDR3: TGTGCCAGCAGCGTTCTGGGACAGGGCGTAGATACGCAGTATTTT. Its translation: CASSVLGQGVDTQYF.

This clonotype was detected a few times. The chain recombines TRBV20-1 with TRBJ1-5, with D perhaps TRBD1 (6 bases). Germline V lookup: CDR1 DFQATT, CDR2 SNEGSKA (reference sequence). CDR3 length equals 14 residues. Trimming took 2 bases from V and 1 from J, leaving 9 bases between them. CDR3 residues: CSARSRGSNQPQHF. The CDR3 coding sequence is TGCAGTGCTAGAAGCAGGGGCAGCAATCAGCCCCAGCATTTT.

In this sample, this clonotype turned up many times. This chain connects TRBV7-2 to TRBJ1-6; TRBD1 is a possible D gene (6 bases). Trimming removed 5 bases at V and 4 bases at J, with 21 bases between. Germline assignment: CDR1 SGHTA and CDR2 FQGNSA. This CDR3 contains 18 residues. CDR3 bases: TGTGCCAGCAGCGCCCGTGAGGGCGGACAGCTTTATAATTCACCCCTCCACTTT. It specifies CASSAREGGQLYNSPLHF.

To note about this clonotype: A much larger clone differs by one base, so this may be a read error. The J gene is TRBJ1-2, the V gene TRBV7-2, with D maybe TRBD1 (6 bases). With 2 bases removed from V and 6 bases from J, the gap between germline ends came to 7 bases. This CDR3 spans 12 amino acids. CDR1 and CDR2 (germline): SGHTA, FQGNSA. The CDR3 DNA follows: TGTGCCAGCAGCTTAAACAGGGATGGCTACACCTTC. Its protein is CASSLNRDGYTF.

This rearrangement joins TRBV5-6 to TRBJ2-5, with 15 bases lining up with TRBD2. The CDR3 totals 15 residues. Trimming took 5 bases from V and 5 from J; bases not matched to a gene: 4. CDR1 is SGHDT and CDR2 is YYEEEE in the germline V gene. This CDR3 reads CASRPGLAGGETQYF. The CDR3 region has the DNA TGTGCCAGCAGACCCGGACTAGCGGGAGGGGAGACCCAGTACTTC. Variable domain in full (rest from reference TRBV5-6 and TRBJ2-5): DAGVTQSPTHLIKTRGQQVTLRCSPKSGHDTVSWYQQALGQGPQFIFQYYEEEERQRGNFPDRFSGHQFPNYSSELNVNALLLGDSALYLCASRPGLAGGETQYFGPGTRLLVL.

This clonotype was counted at least ten times. The chain carries TRBV11-2 and TRBJ1-2; tentative D call: TRBD1 (5 bases). The V and J ends lost 1 base and 7 bases respectively, with 16 bases between them. Germline assignment: CDR1 SGHAT and CDR2 FQNNGV. The CDR3 is made up of 15 amino acids. In nucleotides, the CDR3 is TGTGCCAGCAGCTTAGGTGGGACCCACCCAGGTGGCTACACCTTC. This translates into CASSLGGTHPGGYTF.

This clonotype appeared a few times. The genes are TRBV30 and TRBJ1-6, with D tentatively TRBD1 (6 bases). V was pared by 0 bases and J by 7 bases, with 10 bases between. The CDR3 is made up of 14 amino acids. Germline assignment: CDR1 GTSNPN and CDR2 SVGIG (reference sequence). The CDR3 nucleotides are TGTGCCTGGAGTGTTGGACAGAAAAATTCACCCCTCCACTTT. Translation gives CAWSVGQKNSPLHF.

The rearrangement uses TRBV7-6 and TRBJ1-3, with 9 bases fitting TRBD1. V was pared by 2 bases and J by 7 bases, with 6 bases of the junction left unmatched. This CDR3 is 15 amino acids long. Germline loops: CDR1 SGHVS, CDR2 FNYEAQ. The chain's CDR3 is CASSLSPGQGNTIYF. The CDR3 DNA sequence: TGTGCCAGCAGCTTATCACCCGGACAGGGGAACACCATATATTTT.

This chain connects TRBV7-8 to TRBJ1-1; a weak D match, TRBD1 (5 bases). From germline, CDR1 is SGHVS and CDR2 FQNEAQ. The CDR3 runs 13 residues. V shed 8 bases and J shed 5 bases, with 15 bases lying between them. The CDR3 DNA reads TGTGCCAGCGGCCCCGGGGGGGGAACTGAAGCTTTCTTT. Its protein product is CASGPGGGTEAFF.

This clonotype was picked up many times. The J gene is TRBJ2-2, the V gene TRBV3-1; D gene ambiguous. The V gene's germline CDR1 is LGHDT and CDR2 YNNKEL (reference sequence). The CDR3 covers 14 residues. Trimming pared 4 bases from V and 0 bases from J, leaving 6 bases between. For the CDR3, the DNA is TGTGCCAGCAGCCTTGACACGAACACCGGGGAGCTGTTTTTT. This encodes CASSLDTNTGELFF. Looking up the rest from reference TRBV3-1 and TRBJ2-2 gives the full variable domain: DTAVSQTPKYLVTQMGNDKSIKCEQNLGHDTMYWYKQDSKKFLKIMFSYNNKELIINETVPNRFSPKSPDKAHLNLHINSLELGDSAVYFCASSLDTNTGELFFGEGSRLTVL.

This clonotype was recorded many times. This chain links TRBV20-1 with TRBJ2-3; 12 positions agree with TRBD2. Germline loops: CDR1 DFQATT, CDR2 SNEGSKA (reference sequence). Trimming removed 4 bases from V and 2 bases from J; junction bases left unmatched: 10. This CDR3 spans 17 amino acids. In nucleotides, the CDR3 is TGCAGTGCTATGTCCCGACTAGCGGGGGAACTCACAGATACGCAGTATTTT. It encodes CSAMSRLAGELTDTQYF.

This chain uses TRBV20-1 with TRBJ1-4; 9 positions match TRBD1. From germline, CDR1 is DFQATT and CDR2 SNEGSKA (reference sequence). With 0 bases clipped from V and 8 bases from J, the junction kept 4 bases outside the gene matches. The CDR3 is 14 amino acids. The DNA for the CDR3 is TGCAGTGCTAGAGAGGGACAGGGCAACGAAAAACTGTTTTTT. Translation gives CSAREGQGNEKLFF.

This clonotype came up many times. The rearrangement uses TRBV20-1 and TRBJ2-5; tentative D call: TRBD1 (5 bases). Germline CDR1 reads DFQATT; CDR2 reads SNEGSKA (reference sequence). The CDR3 extends over 14 amino acids. Trimming cost V 5 bases and J 0 bases, with 13 bases left between them. The CDR3 region has the DNA TGCAGTGCTCCAGGGTCGGTGTACCAAGAGACCCAGTACTTC. This gives the protein CSAPGSVYQETQYF.

As concerns this clonotype: A much larger clone is a single base away; this may be a read error. The chain uses TRBV20-1 and TRBJ2-2; 8 positions agree with TRBD2. CDR1 is DFQATT and CDR2 is SNEGSKA in the germline V gene (reference sequence). The CDR3 totals 15 residues. Written as DNA, the CDR3 is TGCAGTGCTAGGACGGGAGGGGGGTTTACCGGGGGGCTGTTTTTT. Translating gives CSARTGGGFTGGLFF.

This clonotype was seen repeatedly, ten times or more. The rearrangement joins TRBV5-1 to TRBJ2-7; D remains ambiguous. Trimming took off 6 bases at V and 2 bases at J, with 15 bases between the two ends. In germline, CDR1 is SGHRS, CDR2 YFSETQ. The CDR3 has 14 residues. This chain's CDR3 is CASTSRKRTYEQYF. The CDR3 region has the DNA TGCGCCAGCACAAGTCGGAAACGGACCTACGAGCAGTACTTC.

This clonotype was recorded at least ten times. V and J are TRBV28 and TRBJ2-1; D perhaps matches TRBD2 (6 bases). Germline V gives CDR1 MDHEN, CDR2 SYDVKM. The CDR3 is made up of 15 amino acids. V lost 4 bases, J lost 7 bases, and 17 bases lay in between. The CDR3 region has the DNA TGTGCCAGCAGTTCGGCGACGGGAGTATGGAATGAGCAGTTCTTC. Translation gives CASSSATGVWNEQFF. Supplemented by reference TRBV28 and TRBJ2-1, the full variable domain reads DVKVTQSSRYLVKRTGEKVFLECVQDMDHENMFWYRQDPGLGLRLIYFSYDVKMKEKGDIPEGYSVSREKKERFSLILESASTNQTSMYLCASSSATGVWNEQFFGPGTRLTVL.

This clonotype came up many times. The chain uses TRBV11-1 and TRBJ2-2; D remains ambiguous. The germline V gene encodes CDR1 SGHAT and CDR2 FQDESV (reference sequence). This CDR3 comprises 14 residues. The ends were cut back, 3 bases at V and 6 bases at J, with 11 bases in the middle. The CDR3 loop reads CASSLGFEAGELFF. CDR3 bases: TGTGCCAGCAGCTTGGGTTTCGAGGCCGGGGAGCTGTTTTTT.

This clonotype appeared a few times. Given a much more abundant clone one base away, this may be a read error. This chain connects TRBV12-3 or TRBV12-4 to TRBJ2-1; D uncertain. CDR3 size: 15 residues. CDR3 bases: TGTGCCAGCAGTTTGGCAGCCGGCTCGGCCAATGGGCAGTTCTTC. It is translated as CASSLAAGSANGQFF.

This clonotype came up many times. This sequence joins TRBV15 and TRBJ1-5; no clear D. V was cut by 4 bases and J by 0 bases, with 7 bases left in between. The CDR3 loop spans 14 amino acids. Germline CDR1 is LNHNV and CDR2 is YYDKDF (reference sequence). Here the CDR3 reads CATSTEYSNQPQHF. Written as DNA, the CDR3 is TGTGCCACCAGCACAGAATATAGCAATCAGCCCCAGCATTTT.